This T cell receptor beta chain appears in the sequencing data of a study of CD8+CD57+ T cells in acquired aplastic anemia. This clonotype is a singleton in its sample. The use of genomic DNA as template underpinned the TCR beta VDJ and CDR3 profiling. TCRdb analysed the reads with MiXCR anew, one entry per CDR3 protein. The top ten hold approximately 30% of the sample, which has around 230,000 distinct CDR3 sequences, around 60% seen once. The CDR3 loop spans 15 amino acids. The V end lost 3 bases, the J end lost 0 bases, and 12 bases lay between the germline ends. In germline, CDR1 is LNHNV, CDR2 YYDKDF (reference sequence).

The receptor was isolated from a human donor in good health. Sequencing was carried out using sorted CD4+, CD8+, or CD8+CD57+ T cells (not recorded which) from PBMCs. The chain is built from TRBV15 and TRBJ2-7; tentatively, D is TRBD1 (5 bases). The CDR3 here is CATSSRRTPSYEQYF. The CDR3 DNA follows: TGTGCCACCAGCAGCCGCCGGACACCCTCCTACGAGCAGTACTTC.